This T cell receptor (beta chain) is from a study of a mutant IDH1 vaccine in newly diagnosed glioma. Study details: Most had both radiotherapy and temozolomide beforehand; others had only one.

Concerning this clone itself: Its antigen is currently unknown.

Study results and caveats: Patients showed vaccine-induced immune responses at a rate of approximately 93%.

Sequencing was performed with immunoSEQ multiplex PCR; in TCRdb, only in-frame clones are kept and a portion is missing. Seen here are about 88,000 clones, over 70% observed once, and the top ten hold about 5.2%. The CDR3 contains 14 residues. Per the germline V gene, CDR1 is LNHDA and CDR2 is SQIVND (reference sequence). The V gene lost 3 bases and the J gene lost 1 base, with 9 bases spanning the gap. Time point indicated: baseline, week 1 (first vaccination visit). Treatment reported: pre-vaccination baseline after standard-of-care therapy. J is TRBJ1-1 and V is TRBV19; weak D call: TRBD1 (5 bases). The receptor comes from a man in his forties with glioma. Some clones in this sample may be carry-over from other donors' samples. This specimen was PBMCs, taken from a glioma patient treated with radiotherapy, temozolomide or both. The CDR3 DNA follows: TGTGCCAGTAGTATCATAGGGGCGAACACTGAAGCTTTCTTT. Translating it yields CASSIIGANTEAFF.